This T cell receptor (beta chain) was identified in a study of long-term antiretroviral therapy in people with HIV. Study-wide background: The earliest specimens came about a decade ahead of the 2015 immediate-ART recommendation.

Deletions cut 6 bases from V and 0 bases from J, with 13 bases between. This CDR3 contains 15 residues. CDR1 SGHDT and CDR2 YYEEEE come from the germline V gene. Concerning this clone itself: The antigen is not known.

It was version v3.0 of the immunoSEQ assay that was run at survey level. The method was immunoSEQ multiplex PCR; TCRdb's version includes in-frame clones alone and lacks a portion of them. The sample consists of around 15,000 clones, 77% of them appearing once. General observations from the study: Post-ART samples showed increased diversity that remained below transplant donor control levels.

The source material was unsorted PBMCs, sampled 2.1 years after starting antiretroviral therapy. This sequence joins TRBV5-6 and TRBJ2-1; perhaps TRBD1 as D (6 bases). This TCR was sampled from a man aged 40-49 years with HIV. In DNA, the CDR3 is TGTGCCAGCAACCCCACAGGGAGCTCCTACAATGAGCAGTTCTTC. Encoded protein: CASNPTGSSYNEQFF.